This T cell receptor beta chain was obtained from a study of OX40 agonist ivuxolimab in advanced cancers. Study as a whole: Dose-escalation patients had hepatocellular carcinoma, melanoma, renal cell or head and neck cancer.

Germline V gene data show CDR1 as LGHNT and CDR2 as FRNRAP. There are 14 residues in the CDR3. Assay used: immunoSEQ multiplex PCR; TCRdb lists only in-frame clones, some missing. The sample has about 560 clones, roughly 65% seen once. Sequenced here: CD4+ or CD8+ T cells sorted from blood, sampled in a trial of the OX40 agonist ivuxolimab. V and J are TRBV12-5 and TRBJ1-5, with TRBD1 identical over 12 bases. The receptor comes from an adult with an advanced solid tumor such as melanoma, head and neck, liver or kidney cancer. Written as DNA, the CDR3 is TGTGCCAGCTGGGACAGGGGGCCGAATCAGCCCCAGCATTTT. It is translated as CASWDRGPNQPQHF.